This T cell receptor beta chain was captured by sequencing in a study of STAT5B mutations in CD4+ large granular lymphocyte leukemia. A remark on this clone: The antigen is undetermined.

General study findings and limits: Compared with healthy controls (2/35), patient top clones favored TRBV06 (8/27). No patients shared main leukemic clonotypes, though approximately 26% appeared at low frequency elsewhere.

Clones were read by immunoSEQ multiplex PCR, and TCRdb kept only the in-frame ones, dropping some. This sample has tens of thousands of clones; more than 80% occur once, and the top ten carry 3.6%. CDR3 length equals 16 residues. CDR1 is MGHRA and CDR2 is YSYEKL in the germline V gene. V was pared by 1 base and J by 3 bases, with 15 bases between. Controls came from buffy coats of healthy blood donors. The chain carries TRBV4-1 and TRBJ1-2; D is perhaps TRBD1 (5 bases). This clonotype was obtained from a human donor in good health. Specimen: CD4+ T cells from blood buffy coats. The CDR3 nucleotides are TGCGCCAGCAGCCAAGTAGAAGGGGAAAGGGACTATGGCTACACCTTC. Amino acids: CASSQVEGERDYGYTF.